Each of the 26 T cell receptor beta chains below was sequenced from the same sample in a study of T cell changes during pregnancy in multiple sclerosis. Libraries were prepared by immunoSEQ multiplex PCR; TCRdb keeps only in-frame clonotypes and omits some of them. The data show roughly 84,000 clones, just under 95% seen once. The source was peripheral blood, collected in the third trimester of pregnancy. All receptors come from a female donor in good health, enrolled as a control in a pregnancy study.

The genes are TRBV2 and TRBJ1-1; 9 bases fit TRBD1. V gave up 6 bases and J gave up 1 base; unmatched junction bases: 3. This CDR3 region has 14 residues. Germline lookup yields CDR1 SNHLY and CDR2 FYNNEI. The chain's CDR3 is CASRSDRGNTEAFF. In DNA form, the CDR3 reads TGTGCCAGCAGATCGGACAGGGGGAACACTGAAGCTTTCTTT.

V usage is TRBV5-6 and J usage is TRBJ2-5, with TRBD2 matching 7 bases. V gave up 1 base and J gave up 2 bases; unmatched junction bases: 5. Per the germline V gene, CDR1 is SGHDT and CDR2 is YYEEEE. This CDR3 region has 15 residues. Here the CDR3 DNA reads TGTGCCAGCAGCTTGAGGGCTAGCGGACAAGAGACCCAGTACTTC. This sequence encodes CASSLRASGQETQYF.

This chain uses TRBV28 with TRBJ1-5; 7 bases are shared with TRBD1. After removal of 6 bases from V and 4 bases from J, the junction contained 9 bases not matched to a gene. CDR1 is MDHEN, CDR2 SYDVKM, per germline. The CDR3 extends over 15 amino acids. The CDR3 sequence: CASSSLTGPNQPQHF. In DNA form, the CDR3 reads TGTGCCAGCAGCTCCTTGACAGGGCCGAATCAGCCCCAGCATTTT. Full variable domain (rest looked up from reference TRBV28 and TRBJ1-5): DVKVTQSSRYLVKRTGEKVFLECVQDMDHENMFWYRQDPGLGLRLIYFSYDVKMKEKGDIPEGYSVSREKKERFSLILESASTNQTSMYLCASSSLTGPNQPQHFGDGTRLSIL.

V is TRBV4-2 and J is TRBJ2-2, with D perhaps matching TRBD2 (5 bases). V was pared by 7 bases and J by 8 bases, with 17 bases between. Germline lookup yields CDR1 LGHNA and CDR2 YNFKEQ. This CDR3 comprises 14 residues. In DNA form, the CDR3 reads TGTGCCAGCACCGGTGGGGAGCGAGCGGGGGAGCTGTTTTTT. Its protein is CASTGGERAGELFF.

CDR3 nucleotide sequence: TGTGCCAGCAGTCGGTCGTACCAAGAGACCCAGTACTTC. It codes for CASSRSYQETQYF. This chain connects TRBV5-5 to TRBJ2-5; the D is unclear. Trimming took off 5 bases at V and 0 bases at J, with 8 bases between the two ends. This CDR3 is built from 13 residues. The germline gives CDR1 SGHKS, CDR2 YYEKEE (reference sequence).

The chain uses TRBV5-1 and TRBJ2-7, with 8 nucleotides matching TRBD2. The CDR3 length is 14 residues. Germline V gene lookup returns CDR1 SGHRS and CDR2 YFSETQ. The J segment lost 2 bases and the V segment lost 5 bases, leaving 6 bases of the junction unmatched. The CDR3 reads CASSSLAGPYEQYF. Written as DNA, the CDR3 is TGCGCCAGCAGTTCCTTAGCGGGACCCTACGAGCAGTACTTC.

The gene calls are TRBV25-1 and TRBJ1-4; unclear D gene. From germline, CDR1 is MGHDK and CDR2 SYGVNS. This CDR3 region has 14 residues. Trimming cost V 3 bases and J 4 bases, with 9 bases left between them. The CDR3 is CASSDDISNEKLFF. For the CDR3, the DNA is TGTGCCAGCAGTGACGACATCAGTAATGAAAAACTGTTTTTT.

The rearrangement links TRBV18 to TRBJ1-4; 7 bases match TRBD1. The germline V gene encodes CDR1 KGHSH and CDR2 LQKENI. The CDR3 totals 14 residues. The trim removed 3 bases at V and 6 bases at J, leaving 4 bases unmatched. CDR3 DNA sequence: TGTGCCAGCTCACCTAAGGGGGCTTATGAAAAACTGTTTTTT. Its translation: CASSPKGAYEKLFF.

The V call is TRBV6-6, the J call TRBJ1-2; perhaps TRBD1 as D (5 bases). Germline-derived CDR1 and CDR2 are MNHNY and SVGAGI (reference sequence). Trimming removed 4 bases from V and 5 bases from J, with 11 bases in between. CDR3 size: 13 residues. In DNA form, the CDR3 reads TGTGCCAGCAGTTCCTCGACAGTGTATGGCTACACCTTC. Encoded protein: CASSSSTVYGYTF.

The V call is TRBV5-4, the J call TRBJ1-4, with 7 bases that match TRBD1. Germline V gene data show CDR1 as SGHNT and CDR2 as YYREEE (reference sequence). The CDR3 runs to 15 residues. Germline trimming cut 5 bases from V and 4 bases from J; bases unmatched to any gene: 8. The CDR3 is CASRPTGTVNEKLFF. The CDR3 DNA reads TGTGCCAGCAGACCTACCGGGACAGTTAATGAAAAACTGTTTTTT. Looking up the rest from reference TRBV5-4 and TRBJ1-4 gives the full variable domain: ETGVTQSPTHLIKTRGQQVTLRCSSQSGHNTVSWYQQALGQGPQFIFQYYREEENGRGNFPPRFSGLQFPNYSSELNVNALELDDSALYLCASRPTGTVNEKLFFGSGTQLSVL.

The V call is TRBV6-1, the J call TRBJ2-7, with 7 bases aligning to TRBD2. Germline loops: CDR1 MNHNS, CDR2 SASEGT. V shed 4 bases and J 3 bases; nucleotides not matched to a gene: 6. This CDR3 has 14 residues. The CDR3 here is CASSVAGVNYEQYF. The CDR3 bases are TGTGCCAGCAGTGTGGCGGGGGTCAACTACGAGCAGTACTTC.

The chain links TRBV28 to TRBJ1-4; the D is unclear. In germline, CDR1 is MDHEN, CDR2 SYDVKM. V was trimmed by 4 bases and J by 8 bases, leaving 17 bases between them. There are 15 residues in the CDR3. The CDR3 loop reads CASSSFREGWEKLFF. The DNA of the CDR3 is TGTGCCAGCAGTTCCTTTCGGGAGGGATGGGAAAAACTGTTTTTT.

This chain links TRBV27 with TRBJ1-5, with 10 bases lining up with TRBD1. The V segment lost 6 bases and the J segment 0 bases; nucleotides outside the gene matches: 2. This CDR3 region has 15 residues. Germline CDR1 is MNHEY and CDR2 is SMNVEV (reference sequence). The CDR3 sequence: CASRRTGGSNQPQHF. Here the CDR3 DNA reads TGTGCCAGCAGGCGGACAGGGGGTAGCAATCAGCCCCAGCATTTT.

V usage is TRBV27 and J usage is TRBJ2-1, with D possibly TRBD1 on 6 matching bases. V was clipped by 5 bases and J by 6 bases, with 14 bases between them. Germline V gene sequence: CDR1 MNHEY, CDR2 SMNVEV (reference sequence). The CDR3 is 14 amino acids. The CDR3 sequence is CASSPGDRSNEQFF. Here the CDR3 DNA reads TGTGCCAGCAGTCCAGGCGACAGGAGCAATGAGCAGTTCTTC.

This CDR3 is CASSPAGQGAGETQYF. The CDR3 coding sequence is TGTGCCAGCAGCCCAGCCGGGCAGGGGGCAGGAGAGACCCAGTACTTC. The chain carries TRBV28 and TRBJ2-5; 8 bases match TRBD1. Germline CDR1 and CDR2: MDHEN and SYDVKM. This CDR3 is built from 16 residues. J gave up 4 bases and V 6 bases, and 13 bases lay outside the gene matches.

The CDR3 spells CASSPTGQFLSYEQYF. The CDR3 nucleotides are TGTGCCAGCAGCCCCACGGGACAGTTCCTTTCCTACGAGCAGTACTTC. The genes are TRBV7-8 and TRBJ2-7, with 7 bases lining up with TRBD1. CDR3 size: 16 residues. Germline CDR1 SGHVS, CDR2 FQNEAQ. Trimming cost V 5 bases and J 1 base; bases outside gene matches: 11.

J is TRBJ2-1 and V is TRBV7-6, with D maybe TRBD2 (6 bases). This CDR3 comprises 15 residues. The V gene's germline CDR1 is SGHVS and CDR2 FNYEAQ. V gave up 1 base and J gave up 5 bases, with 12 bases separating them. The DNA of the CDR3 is TGTGCCAGCAGCTTAGACCTTAGCGGAAACAATGAGCAGTTCTTC. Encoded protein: CASSLDLSGNNEQFF.

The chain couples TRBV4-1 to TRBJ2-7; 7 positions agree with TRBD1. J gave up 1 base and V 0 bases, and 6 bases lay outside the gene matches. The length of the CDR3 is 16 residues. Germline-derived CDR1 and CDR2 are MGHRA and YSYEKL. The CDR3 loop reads CASSQDGTELSYEQYF. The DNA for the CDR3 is TGCGCCAGCAGCCAAGATGGGACAGAGCTATCCTACGAGCAGTACTTC.

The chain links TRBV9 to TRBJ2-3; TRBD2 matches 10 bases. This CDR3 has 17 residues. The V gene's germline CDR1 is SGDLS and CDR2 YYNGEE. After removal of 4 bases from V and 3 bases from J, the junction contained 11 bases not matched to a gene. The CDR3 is CASSSMLAGVLTDTQYF. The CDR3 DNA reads TGTGCCAGCAGCTCGATGCTAGCGGGAGTGTTAACAGATACGCAGTATTTT.

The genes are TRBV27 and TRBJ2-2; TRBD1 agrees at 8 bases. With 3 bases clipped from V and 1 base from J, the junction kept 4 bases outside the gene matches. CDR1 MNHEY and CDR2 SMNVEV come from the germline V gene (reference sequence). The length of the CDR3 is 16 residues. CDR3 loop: CASSFGQGRNTGELFF. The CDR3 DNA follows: TGTGCCAGCAGTTTTGGACAGGGACGGAACACCGGGGAGCTGTTTTTT.

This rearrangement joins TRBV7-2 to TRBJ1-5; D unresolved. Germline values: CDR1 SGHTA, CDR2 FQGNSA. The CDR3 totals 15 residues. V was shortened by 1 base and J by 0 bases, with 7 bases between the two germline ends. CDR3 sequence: CASSLEPNSNQPQHF. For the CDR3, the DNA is TGTGCCAGCAGCTTAGAGCCGAATAGCAATCAGCCCCAGCATTTT. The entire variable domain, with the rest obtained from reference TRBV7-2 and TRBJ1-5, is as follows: GAGVSQSPSNKVTEKGKDVELRCDPISGHTALYWYRQSLGQGLEFLIYFQGNSAPDKSGLPSDRFSAERTGGSVSTLTIQRTQQEDSAVYLCASSLEPNSNQPQHFGDGTRLSIL.

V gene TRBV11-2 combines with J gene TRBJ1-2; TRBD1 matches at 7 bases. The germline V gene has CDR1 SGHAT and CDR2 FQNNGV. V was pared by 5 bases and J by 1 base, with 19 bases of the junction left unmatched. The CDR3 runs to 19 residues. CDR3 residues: CASSLSPRDSQLLNYGYTF. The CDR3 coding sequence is TGTGCCAGCAGCCTCAGCCCCCGGGACAGCCAACTGCTTAACTATGGCTACACCTTC.

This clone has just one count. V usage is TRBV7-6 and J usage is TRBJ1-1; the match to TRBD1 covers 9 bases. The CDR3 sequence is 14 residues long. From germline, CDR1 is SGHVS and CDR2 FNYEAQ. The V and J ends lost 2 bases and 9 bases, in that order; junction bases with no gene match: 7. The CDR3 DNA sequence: TGTGCCAGCAGCTTAAATTCAGGACAGGGGCAAGCTTTCTTT. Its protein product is CASSLNSGQGQAFF.

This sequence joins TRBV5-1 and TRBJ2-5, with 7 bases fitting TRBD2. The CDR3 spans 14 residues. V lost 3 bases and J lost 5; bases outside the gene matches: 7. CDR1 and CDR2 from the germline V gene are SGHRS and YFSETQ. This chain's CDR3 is CASSSWGGGETQYF. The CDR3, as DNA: TGCGCCAGCAGCTCCTGGGGGGGAGGTGAGACCCAGTACTTC.

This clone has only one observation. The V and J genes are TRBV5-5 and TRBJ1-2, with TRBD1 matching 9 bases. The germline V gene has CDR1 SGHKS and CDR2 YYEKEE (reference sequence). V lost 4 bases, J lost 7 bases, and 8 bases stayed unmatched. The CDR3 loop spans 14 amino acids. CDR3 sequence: CASSGPGTGTGYTF. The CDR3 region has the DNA TGTGCCAGCAGCGGCCCCGGGACAGGGACTGGCTACACCTTC.

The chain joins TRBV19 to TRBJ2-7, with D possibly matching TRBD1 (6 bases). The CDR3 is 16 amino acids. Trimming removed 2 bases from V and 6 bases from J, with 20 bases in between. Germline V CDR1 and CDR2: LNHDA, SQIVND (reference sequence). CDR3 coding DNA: TGTGCCAGTAGTATACTCAAGGGACAAGGAAATACCGAGCAGTACTTC. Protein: CASSILKGQGNTEQYF.